One TCR beta chain is described in this entry. Its target is unknown. The sample originates from a study of T cell repertoires in cytomegalovirus infection. Background on the study: The study used recently identified HLA-C-restricted and well-studied HLA-B-restricted CMV epitopes. It was the public TCR beta signatures that indicated both CMV infection and matching HLA type.

The CDR3 contains 14 residues. V lost 5 bases, J lost 7 bases, and 14 bases lay in between. Germline V gene data show CDR1 as LGHNT and CDR2 as FRNRAP. TCRdb reanalysed the reads using MiXCR and keeps one entry per CDR3 protein. The sample carries around 710,000 distinct CDR3 sequences, roughly 28% recorded once. Whole-study findings and limits: Cumulative public TCR beta family frequency identified CMV carriers with the relevant HLA. It was HLA-C-restricted CMV-specific TCR beta clonotypes that dominated the response ex vivo.

Specimen: cultured CD8+ T cells from PBMCs, collected from culture after CMV antigen stimulation. The source is a human donor in good health (CMV status not recorded). Some clones in this sample may be carry-over from other donors' samples. The rearrangement uses TRBV12-5 and TRBJ1-4; D may be TRBD1 (5 bases). CDR3 region: CASGRQGRGEKLFF. The CDR3 bases are TGTGCTAGTGGTCGTCAGGGACGTGGTGAAAAACTGTTTTTT.